Listed below are T cell receptor beta chains from one sample, sequenced in a study of somatic mutations in cytotoxic T cells in rheumatoid arthritis. Produced via immunoSEQ multiplex PCR; TCRdb's table is partial and in-frame only. The table has some 7,000 clones, 74% seen once. The sample consisted of CD8+ T cells sorted from blood. These receptors were taken from an adult with rheumatoid arthritis. Each CDR3 is given with its conserved first and last residue. A D gene is named only where the DNA matches it firmly. Clone size is not always given. Where it is, it says once, few, many or a class for expanded clones.

D: .
length: 11
size: once
J: TRBJ2-7
V: TRBV25-1
CDR3: CASIGEGEQYF
DNA: TGTGCCAGCATTGGTGAGGGCGAGCAGTACTTC

D: .
length: 14
size: .
J: TRBJ2-7
V: TRBV30
CDR3: CAWRYTGLSYEQYF
DNA: TGTGCCTGGAGGTATACGGGACTCAGTTACGAGCAGTACTTC

D: .
length: 12
size: .
J: TRBJ2-2
V: TRBV30
CDR3: CAWSVPPGELFF
DNA: TGTGCCTGGAGTGTACCGCCCGGGGAGCTGTTTTTT

D: TRBD1
length: 16
size: .
J: TRBJ2-7
V: TRBV29-1
CDR3: CSVEDSTGAIPYEQYF
DNA: TGCAGCGTTGAAGATTCGACAGGGGCTATTCCCTACGAGCAGTACTTC

D: .
length: 13
size: once
J: TRBJ2-1
V: TRBV6-5
CDR3: CASSTFSGGEQFF
DNA: TGTGCCAGCAGTACCTTTTCCGGGGGTGAGCAGTTCTTC

D: .
length: 10
size: few
J: TRBJ2-7
V: TRBV20-1
CDR3: CSAEWGEQYF
DNA: TGCAGTGCCGAATGGGGCGAGCAGTACTTC

D: .
length: 12
size: .
J: TRBJ2-7
V: TRBV27
CDR3: CASKGSSYEQYF
DNA: TGTGCCAGCAAAGGGTCCTCCTACGAGCAGTACTTC

D: .
length: 17
size: .
J: TRBJ1-2
V: TRBV5-6
CDR3: CASSLVGAGSNRYGYTF
DNA: TGTGCCAGCAGCTTGGTAGGGGCGGGCTCTAACCGCTATGGCTACACCTTC

D: .
length: 14
size: .
J: TRBJ1-2
V: TRBV29-1
CDR3: CSVDWNTATDGYTF
DNA: TGCAGCGTTGACTGGAACACAGCGACCGATGGCTACACCTTC

D: .
length: 14
size: .
J: TRBJ2-2
V: TRBV6-5
CDR3: CASLPRGHTGELFF
DNA: TGTGCCAGCCTCCCCCGAGGTCACACCGGGGAGCTGTTTTTT

D: TRBD2
length: 14
size: .
J: TRBJ2-7
V: TRBV6-5
CDR3: CASGLADISYEQYF
DNA: TGTGCCAGCGGGCTAGCGGATATCTCCTACGAGCAGTACTTC

D: .
length: 15
size: .
J: TRBJ2-3
V: TRBV6-6
CDR3: CASGGIAASTDTQYF
DNA: TGTGCCAGCGGCGGGATAGCGGCCTCCACAGATACGCAGTATTTT

D: TRBD1
length: 11
size: .
J: TRBJ2-5
V: TRBV27
CDR3: CASNQGATQYF
DNA: TGTGCCAGCAACCAGGGGGCGACCCAGTACTTC

D: .
length: 17
size: .
J: TRBJ1-1
V: TRBV5-6
CDR3: CASSLGWGAEMNTEAFF
DNA: TGTGCCAGCAGCTTGGGCTGGGGGGCGGAGATGAACACTGAAGCTTTCTTT

D: .
length: 12
size: .
J: TRBJ2-3
V: TRBV15
CDR3: CATSREVHTQYF
DNA: TGTGCCACCAGCAGAGAAGTCCATACGCAGTATTTT

D: .
length: 15
size: .
J: TRBJ1-3
V: TRBV6-5
CDR3: CASSTDRGSGNTIYF
DNA: TGTGCCAGCAGTACCGACAGAGGATCTGGAAACACCATATATTTT

D: .
length: 14
size: .
J: TRBJ2-3
V: TRBV11-3
CDR3: CASSPREDTDTQYF
DNA: TGTGCCAGCAGCCCAAGGGAGGACACAGATACGCAGTATTTT

D: .
length: 14
size: .
J: TRBJ2-7
V: TRBV28
CDR3: CASSLLGFSYEQYF
DNA: TGTGCCAGCAGTTTACTCGGGTTTAGCTACGAGCAGTACTTC

D: .
length: 13
size: .
J: TRBJ2-2
V: TRBV15
CDR3: CATRQGNTGELFF
DNA: TGTGCCACCAGACAGGGAAACACCGGGGAGCTGTTTTTT

D: .
length: 15
size: few
J: TRBJ2-1
V: TRBV6-4
CDR3: CASSDSILEVNEQFF
DNA: TGTGCCAGCAGTGACTCGATACTAGAGGTAAATGAGCAGTTCTTC

D: TRBD2
length: 16
size: once
J: TRBJ2-3
V: TRBV7-9
CDR3: CASSDTGTSSTDTQYF
DNA: TGTGCCAGCAGTGACACCGGGACTAGCAGCACAGATACGCAGTATTTT

D: .
length: 15
size: .
J: TRBJ1-6
V: TRBV4-3
CDR3: CASSQDWGYNSPLHF
DNA: TGCGCCAGCAGCCAAGATTGGGGGTATAATTCACCCCTCCACTTT

D: .
length: 15
size: once
J: TRBJ2-1
V: TRBV19
CDR3: CASSRVASSYNEQFF
DNA: TGTGCCAGTAGTAGGGTTGCTAGTTCCTACAATGAGCAGTTCTTC

D: .
length: 15
size: .
J: TRBJ2-7
V: TRBV4-1
CDR3: CASSQQDDGFYEQYF
DNA: TGCGCCAGCAGCCAACAGGATGACGGGTTCTACGAGCAGTACTTC

D: TRBD1
length: 13
size: .
J: TRBJ1-1
V: TRBV5-1
CDR3: CATSWTGNTEAFF
DNA: TGCGCCACCTCCTGGACAGGAAACACTGAAGCTTTCTTT

D: .
length: 14
size: .
J: TRBJ2-7
V: TRBV29-1
CDR3: CSGPELSDLYEQYF
DNA: TGCAGCGGGCCCGAACTCTCAGATCTCTACGAGCAGTACTTC

D: .
length: 14
size: once
J: TRBJ2-5
V: TRBV25-1
CDR3: CASSMMTVQETQYF
DNA: TGTGCCAGCAGTATGATGACAGTCCAAGAGACCCAGTACTTC

D: .
length: 13
size: .
J: TRBJ2-3
V: TRBV5-1
CDR3: CASSLDLTDTQYF
DNA: TGCGCCAGCAGCCTCGACCTGACAGATACGCAGTATTTT

D: .
length: 15
size: .
J: TRBJ2-3
V: TRBV6-6
CDR3: CASRYRGGPTDTQYF
DNA: TGTGCCAGCAGGTACCGAGGCGGCCCCACAGATACGCAGTATTTT

D: .
length: 14
size: few
J: TRBJ2-7
V: TRBV2
CDR3: CASSDTGSSYEQYF
DNA: TGTGCCAGCAGTGACACCGGAAGCTCCTACGAGCAGTACTTC

D: .
length: 15
size: few
J: TRBJ2-1
V: TRBV28
CDR3: CASSPDRTWDNEQFF
DNA: TGTGCCAGCAGCCCTGACAGAACCTGGGACAATGAGCAGTTCTTC

D: .
length: 13
size: few
J: TRBJ2-1
V: TRBV4-1
CDR3: CASSLTAEGEQFF
DNA: TGCGCCAGCAGCCTGACCGCGGAGGGGGAGCAGTTCTTC

D: .
length: 14
size: few
J: TRBJ1-5
V: TRBV30
CDR3: CAWSELGGDQPQHF
DNA: TGTGCCTGGAGTGAGCTGGGCGGGGATCAGCCCCAGCATTTT

D: .
length: 15
size: .
J: TRBJ1-2
V: TRBV6-1
CDR3: CASSQPYDRNYGYTF
DNA: TGTGCCAGCAGTCAACCTTATGACAGAAACTATGGCTACACCTTC

D: TRBD1
length: 15
size: .
J: TRBJ2-1
V: TRBV6-1
CDR3: CASSDMGQGSNEQFF
DNA: TGTGCCAGCAGTGATATGGGACAGGGAAGCAATGAGCAGTTCTTC

D: .
length: 14
size: once
J: TRBJ1-5
V: TRBV27
CDR3: CASSLSGGDQPQHF
DNA: TGTGCCAGCAGTTTATCGGGAGGGGATCAGCCCCAGCATTTT

D: TRBD2
length: 15
size: .
J: TRBJ2-7
V: TRBV4-1
CDR3: CASSQQRGAGYEQYF
DNA: TGCGCCAGCAGCCAGCAGCGGGGGGCAGGCTACGAGCAGTACTTC